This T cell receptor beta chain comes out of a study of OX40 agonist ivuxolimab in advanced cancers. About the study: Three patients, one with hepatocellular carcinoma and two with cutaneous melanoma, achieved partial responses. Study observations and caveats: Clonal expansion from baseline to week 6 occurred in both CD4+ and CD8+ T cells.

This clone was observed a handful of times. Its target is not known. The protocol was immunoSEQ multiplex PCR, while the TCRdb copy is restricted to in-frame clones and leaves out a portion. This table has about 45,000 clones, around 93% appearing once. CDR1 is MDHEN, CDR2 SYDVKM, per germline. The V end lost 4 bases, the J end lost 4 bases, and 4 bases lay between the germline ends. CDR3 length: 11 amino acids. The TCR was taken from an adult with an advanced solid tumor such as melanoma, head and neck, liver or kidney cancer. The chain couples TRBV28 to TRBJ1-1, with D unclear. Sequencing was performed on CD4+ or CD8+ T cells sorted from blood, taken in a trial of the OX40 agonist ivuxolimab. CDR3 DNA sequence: TGTGCCAGCAGTTGGGCCACTGAAGCTTTCTTT. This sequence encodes CASSWATEAFF.